This T cell receptor (beta chain) was found in a study of PD-1 blockade in classical Hodgkin lymphoma. Each and every patient relapsed after autologous stem cell transplantation, and patients got differing brentuximab vedotin exposure. The method was immunoSEQ multiplex PCR; TCRdb's version includes in-frame clones alone and lacks a portion of them. The sample yields approximately 51,000 clones, approximately 70% seen once. The CDR3 contains 15 residues. Losses at the gene ends were 0 bases for V and 5 bases for J; bases not matched to a gene: 3. The germline CDR1 and CDR2 sequences are SGHRS and YFSETQ. General study findings and limits: There remain no defined causes for the repertoire differences, which possibly reflect disease activity or prior therapy. Complete responders showed a baseline diversity that resembled the diversity of newly diagnosed patients. Newly diagnosed patients were said to have less baseline TCR diversity than healthy donors did.

Notes on this clone: The antigen is not known.

The genes are TRBV5-1 and TRBJ2-3; 10 bases agree with TRBD2. The clonotype originates from a human donor with classical Hodgkin lymphoma. The material sequenced was peripheral blood mononuclear cells (PBMCs), taken before the second cycle of nivolumab. This chain's CDR3 is CASSLESSGRDTQYF. The CDR3 DNA sequence: TGCGCCAGCAGCTTGGAATCTAGCGGGAGAGATACGCAGTATTTT.